The T cell receptor beta chain described here comes from a study of T cell responses to AZD1222 COVID-19 vaccine. Only a few counts were recorded for this clone. Looked up from germline, CDR1 is SGHAT and CDR2 is FQNNGV. The ends lost 5 bases at V and 3 bases at J; junction bases unmatched: 9. The CDR3 is 15 amino acids. Assay used: immunoSEQ multiplex PCR; TCRdb lists only in-frame clones, some missing. The sample lists 200,000 to 300,000 clones; approximately 95% were seen once. This clonotype originated in an adult in good health. The sequences come from peripheral blood, collected on day 0 of AZD1222 vaccination. This rearrangement joins TRBV11-2 to TRBJ2-7; TRBD1 matches 8 bases. The CDR3 DNA sequence: TGTGCCAGCAGCACCGGACAGGGACGCGGCTACGAGCAGTACTTC. It specifies CASSTGQGRGYEQYF.